This paragraph covers one T cell receptor (beta chain) sequence. The antigen is not known. People who had autoimmune disease history or systemic immunosuppression were excluded. The data derive from a study of OX40 agonist ivuxolimab in advanced cancers. Study-wide background: Prior checkpoint blockade (anti-PD-1, anti-PD-L1 or anti-CTLA-4) was permitted; 40% had it.

Profiling relied on immunoSEQ multiplex PCR, and the TCRdb table lists in-frame clones only, not all of them. The top ten hold 1.5% to 2% of the sample, which has around 85,000 clones, 91% seen once. J lost 2 bases, V lost 4 bases, and 7 bases had no gene match. The CDR3 spans 16 residues. Germline V gives CDR1 MNHEY, CDR2 SVGAGI. Study-wide results and limits: What antigens the expanded peripheral T cells recognized was never established. Clonal expansion among partial responders at 0.1-3.0 mg/kg ranked near the lowest.

The V call is TRBV6-5, the J call TRBJ2-1; TRBD2 matches 8 bases. The sample was CD4+ or CD8+ T cells sorted from blood, taken in a trial of the OX40 agonist ivuxolimab. The clonotype originates from an adult with an advanced solid tumor such as melanoma, head and neck, liver or kidney cancer. CDR3 nucleotide sequence: TGTGCCAGCAGTTTTTGGACTAGCCAAACCTACAATGAGCAGTTCTTC. Its translation: CASSFWTSQTYNEQFF.